Below, 30 T cell receptor beta chains from the same sample are listed, as sequenced in a study of vaccination effects on CD4 cells after COVID-19 (dated by TCRdb to between 2021 and 2023). The ViraFEST assay stimulated PBMC with viral peptide pools and then used TCR sequencing to identify antigen-specific CD4+ T cell clonotypes by expansion. After around ten days of culture, CD4+ T cells were isolated with the EasySep CD4+ T cell isolation kit. Convalescent patients had PCR-confirmed SARS-CoV-2 infection between March and December 2020, before Alpha, Beta and Delta variants emerged in the United States. Library preparation was by the immunoSEQ multiplex PCR assay. TCRdb provides this immuneACCESS table in a form limited to in-frame rearrangements. Some clones are lacking; in checked studies, under half of them reflect an unresolved V gene, and why the rest are absent is not known. The sample table shows tens of thousands of clones, and 75% to 85% are seen once. The biggest ten clones account for about 5% of the sample.

These receptors' targets are unknown. The sequencing used CD4+ T cells from PBMCs cultured with HIV peptides, collected before COVID-19 vaccination. Sample cell subset or site, as interpreted from the label and publication: HIV-1 Nef peptide pool negative control/reference culture. The receptor source for this set is a human donor who had a prior SARS-CoV-2 infection.

This CDR3 reads CASSLGELQETQYF. The CDR3 DNA follows: TGCGCCAGCAGCTTGGGGGAATTACAAGAGACCCAGTACTTC. This chain uses TRBV5-1 with TRBJ2-5; D unresolved. Trimming shortened V by 0 bases and J by 2 bases, and 8 bases separated the two germline ends. This CDR3 is 14 amino acids long. CDR1 is SGHRS, CDR2 YFSETQ, per germline.

This clone was recorded a few times. The rearrangement joins TRBV9 to TRBJ1-6; 8 nucleotides match TRBD1. Trimming cost V 4 bases and J 9 bases; bases outside gene matches: 0. Looked up from germline, CDR1 is SGDLS and CDR2 is YYNGEE. CDR3 length: 12 residues. DNA of the CDR3: TGTGCCAGCAGCACAGGGGGTTCACCCCTCCACTTT. It codes for CASSTGGSPLHF.

The chain recombines TRBV3-1 (or the pseudogene TRBV3-2) with TRBJ1-2; a possible D gene is TRBD1 (5 bases). The CDR3 sequence is 15 residues long. Germline values: CDR1 LGHDT, CDR2 YNNKEL (reference sequence). V lost 1 base to trimming and J lost 2 bases, with 11 bases between them. CDR3: CASSQGGSFNYGYTF. The DNA for the CDR3 is TGTGCCAGCAGCCAAGGGGGCAGCTTCAACTATGGCTACACCTTC.

This chain joins TRBV30 and TRBJ1-2; TRBD1 aligns across 8 bases. The V gene end was trimmed by 0 bases and the J gene end by 8 bases; junction bases not matched to a gene: 11. This CDR3 contains 15 residues. Germline values: CDR1 GTSNPN, CDR2 SVGIG (reference sequence). The CDR3 sequence: CAWSVLSGTGIGYTF. CDR3 bases: TGTGCCTGGAGTGTACTTTCTGGGACAGGAATCGGCTACACCTTC.

The chain couples TRBV7-2 to TRBJ2-1, with no clear D. The V end lost 3 bases, the J end lost 3 bases, and 15 bases lay between the germline ends. From germline, CDR1 is SGHTA and CDR2 FQGNSA. The CDR3 has 16 residues. The CDR3 sequence is CASSFGASHGYNEQFF. CDR3 nucleotides: TGTGCCAGCAGCTTTGGAGCCTCCCACGGCTACAATGAGCAGTTCTTC.

The V and J genes are TRBV5-6 and TRBJ2-7; TRBD2 is a possible D gene (6 bases). Deletions cut 3 bases from V and 6 bases from J, with 25 bases between. CDR3 length equals 17 residues. Germline-derived CDR1 and CDR2 are SGHDT and YYEEEE. The CDR3 protein is CASSSPISRLGGSEQYF. In nucleotides, the CDR3 is TGTGCCAGCAGCTCACCAATAAGCCGTCTGGGGGGAAGCGAGCAGTACTTC.

This clone was seen a few times. V and J are TRBV4-1 and TRBJ1-2; D uncertain. CDR3 length: 14 amino acids. V lost 0 bases and J 3 bases, leaving 8 bases between the germline ends. In germline, CDR1 is MGHRA, CDR2 YSYEKL. CDR3 nucleotide sequence: TGCGCCAGCAGCCAAGATCGGGCCTACTATGGCTACACCTTC. Translated, it gives CASSQDRAYYGYTF.

This clone has only one observation. This sequence joins TRBV7-9 and TRBJ1-1; TRBD1 is a possible D gene (5 bases). This CDR3 is 13 amino acids long. The germline V and J ends were trimmed by 5 bases and 8 bases, with 15 bases remaining between them. Germline assignment: CDR1 SEHNR and CDR2 FQNEAQ (reference sequence). The CDR3 sequence is CASSQLGQSEAFF. CDR3 DNA: TGTGCCAGCAGCCAGCTGGGGCAATCCGAAGCTTTCTTT.

The chain carries TRBV10-3 and TRBJ1-3, with D hard to call. V dropped 4 bases and J dropped 3 bases, with 4 bases sitting between them. The CDR3 extends over 12 amino acids. Germline V gives CDR1 ENHRY, CDR2 SYGVKD. The CDR3 DNA sequence: TGTGCCATCAGTGGGCTTGGAAACACCATATATTTT. Amino acids: CAISGLGNTIYF.

The chain employs TRBV6-6 and TRBJ2-3, with TRBD2 as a possible D gene (6 bases). V was pared by 4 bases and J by 2 bases, with 13 bases between. The CDR3 spans 15 residues. Germline CDR1 MNHNY, CDR2 SVGAGI (reference sequence). The CDR3 is CASSFGEAFTDTQYF. The CDR3 nucleotides read TGTGCCAGCAGTTTCGGGGAGGCTTTCACAGATACGCAGTATTTT.

This chain joins TRBV5-4 and TRBJ2-3, with no clear D. The CDR3 length is 15 residues. The V and J ends lost 2 bases and 0 bases respectively, with 10 bases between them. The germline CDR1 and CDR2 sequences are SGHNT and YYREEE (reference sequence). DNA of the CDR3: TGTGCCAGCAGCTTTAGTCTAACTAGCACAGATACGCAGTATTTT. Encoded protein: CASSFSLTSTDTQYF.

The chain is built from TRBV5-1 and TRBJ2-1, with a possible D match to TRBD2 (5 bases). Germline V CDR1 and CDR2: SGHRS, YFSETQ. V shed 4 bases and J shed 7 bases, with 18 bases lying between them. CDR3 length: 15 amino acids. CDR3 amino acids: CASSLAGSYGNEQFF. CDR3 sequence (DNA): TGCGCCAGCAGCCTGGCGGGCTCGTACGGGAATGAGCAGTTCTTC.

This chain joins TRBV11-3 and TRBJ2-1; no definite D call. CDR1 SGHNT and CDR2 YENEEA come from the germline V gene. The CDR3 contains 15 residues. Trimming pared 2 bases from V and 3 bases from J, leaving 11 bases between. CDR3 protein: CASSLHTSLYNEQFF. In DNA, the CDR3 is TGTGCCAGCAGCTTACACACAAGTCTCTACAATGAGCAGTTCTTC. Full variable domain (outside the CDR3, taken from reference TRBV11-3 and TRBJ2-1): EAGVVQSPRYKIIEKKQPVAFWCNPISGHNTLYWYLQNLGQGPELLIRYENEEAVDDSQLPKDRFSAERLKGVDSTLKIQPAELGDSAVYLCASSLHTSLYNEQFFGPGTRLTVL.

The J gene is TRBJ1-1, the V gene TRBV5-1; D unresolved. This CDR3 is 16 amino acids long. Trimming removed 0 bases from V and 1 base from J, with 13 bases in between. CDR1 SGHRS and CDR2 YFSETQ come from the germline V gene. In nucleotides, the CDR3 is TGCGCCAGCAGCTTGGCTAGCCGGGGATCGAACACTGAAGCTTTCTTT. Translated, it gives CASSLASRGSNTEAFF.

This rearrangement joins TRBV30 to TRBJ2-7, with TRBD2 as a possible D gene (6 bases). Germline V gene lookup returns CDR1 GTSNPN and CDR2 SVGIG (reference sequence). The CDR3 consists of 13 residues. V lost 4 bases and J lost 6, with 16 bases in between. The CDR3 DNA reads as TGTGCCTGGAATGGTCGGGAGCTGACCGAGCAGTACTTC. This gives the protein CAWNGRELTEQYF. Full variable domain (remainder filled in from reference TRBV30 and TRBJ2-7): SQTIHQWPATLVQPVGSPLSLECTVEGTSNPNLYWYRQAAGRGLQLLFYSVGIGQISSEVPQNLSASRPQDRQFILSSKKLLLSDSGFYLCAWNGRELTEQYFGPGTRLTVT.

The J gene is TRBJ1-2, the V gene TRBV7-2; tentative D call: TRBD1 (5 bases). With 5 bases removed from V and 0 bases from J, the gap between germline ends came to 7 bases. The germline gives CDR1 SGHTA, CDR2 FQGNSA. The CDR3 contains 13 residues. The CDR3 protein is CASSRTPNYGYTF. In DNA form, the CDR3 reads TGTGCCAGCAGCCGGACACCTAACTATGGCTACACCTTC. The whole variable domain, remainder taken from reference TRBV7-2 and TRBJ1-2, is GAGVSQSPSNKVTEKGKDVELRCDPISGHTALYWYRQSLGQGLEFLIYFQGNSAPDKSGLPSDRFSAERTGGSVSTLTIQRTQQEDSAVYLCASSRTPNYGYTFGSGTRLTVV.

V is TRBV11-2 and J is TRBJ2-7, with 16 bases lining up with TRBD2. The V and J ends lost 6 bases and 5 bases, in that order; junction bases with no gene match: 13. CDR3 length: 18 amino acids. Germline lookup yields CDR1 SGHAT and CDR2 FQNNGV. In DNA, the CDR3 is TGTGCCAGCAGTCTCCCGGGACTAGCGGGGGGGCTAAGGCACGAGCAGTACTTC. Its protein is CASSLPGLAGGLRHEQYF. The variable domain in full, with the rest retrieved from reference TRBV11-2 and TRBJ2-7, is EAGVAQSPRYKIIEKRQSVAFWCNPISGHATLYWYQQILGQGPKLLIQFQNNGVVDDSQLPKDRFSAERLKGVDSTLKIQPAKLEDSAVYLCASSLPGLAGGLRHEQYFGPGTRLTVT.

This rearrangement joins TRBV18 to TRBJ2-7; 10 nucleotides match TRBD2. V lost 3 bases to trimming and J lost 2 bases; unmatched junction nucleotides: 13. CDR3 length: 18 residues. Germline V CDR1 and CDR2: KGHSH, LQKENI. The CDR3 loop is CASSPGASGGHGAYEQYF. In DNA form, the CDR3 reads TGTGCCAGCTCACCCGGGGCTAGCGGGGGCCACGGAGCCTACGAGCAGTACTTC. The full variable domain, rest sourced from reference TRBV18 and TRBJ2-7, is NAGVMQNPRHLVRRRGQEARLRCSPMKGHSHVYWYRQLPEEGLKFMVYLQKENIIDESGMPKERFSAEFPKEGPSILRIQQVVRGDSAAYFCASSPGASGGHGAYEQYFGPGTRLTVT.

This clone was counted between two and nine times. The chain links TRBV5-4 to TRBJ2-5; TRBD2 agrees at 9 bases. CDR1 is SGHNT, CDR2 YYREEE, per germline (reference sequence). CDR3 length: 16 residues. Trimming at V came to 1 base and at J to 5 bases, leaving 9 bases not matched to a gene. As DNA, the CDR3 is TGTGCCAGCAGCTTGATTGTAGCGGGAGAGGGTGAGACCCAGTACTTC. It translates to CASSLIVAGEGETQYF.

The CDR3 sequence: CASSLRGTGTNTEAFF. The CDR3 region has the DNA TGTGCCAGCAGCTTAAGGGGGACAGGGACCAACACTGAAGCTTTCTTT. This chain joins TRBV7-3 and TRBJ1-1, with 9 bases fitting TRBD1. Germline V gene data show CDR1 as SGHTA and CDR2 as FQGTGA. The V segment lost 1 base and the J segment 2 bases; nucleotides outside the gene matches: 5. The length of the CDR3 is 16 residues.

The chain uses TRBV7-2 and TRBJ2-7; 10 bases agree with TRBD1. This CDR3 is 14 amino acids long. J gave up 3 bases and V 5 bases, and 4 bases lay outside the gene matches. Germline V gene sequence: CDR1 SGHTA, CDR2 FQGNSA. CDR3 amino acids: CASSPRTGGYEQYF. The CDR3 DNA sequence: TGTGCCAGCAGCCCCAGGACAGGGGGCTACGAGCAGTACTTC.

The CDR3 reads CASSYRSYEQFF. CDR3 in DNA: TGTGCCAGCAGCTACAGGAGCTATGAGCAGTTCTTC. This chain joins TRBV11-2 and TRBJ2-1; the D gene is possibly TRBD1 (5 bases). V was pared by 4 bases and J by 8 bases, with 9 bases between. The CDR3 is 12 amino acids. Germline V gene sequence: CDR1 SGHAT, CDR2 FQNNGV.

This clone has a single count. This chain connects TRBV5-4 to TRBJ2-3; no clear D. The CDR3 loop spans 16 amino acids. V lost 4 bases to trimming and J lost 0 bases, with 15 bases between them. CDR1 is SGHNT, CDR2 YYREEE, per germline (reference sequence). CDR3 loop: CASSLRSQPSTDTQYF. The CDR3, as DNA: TGTGCCAGCAGCCTTCGGTCACAACCTAGCACAGATACGCAGTATTTT.

This sequence joins TRBV6-5 and TRBJ1-2, with TRBD1 identical over 7 bases. V gave up 2 bases and J gave up 5 bases; unmatched junction bases: 8. There are 15 residues in the CDR3. The germline V gene encodes CDR1 MNHEY and CDR2 SVGAGI. CDR3 sequence: CASSYVPGQLYGYTF. CDR3 nucleotides: TGTGCCAGCAGTTACGTTCCGGGACAGCTATATGGCTACACCTTC.

The V and J genes are TRBV7-2 and TRBJ2-7; 10 nucleotides match TRBD2. Losses at the gene ends were 5 bases for V and 1 base for J; bases not matched to a gene: 5. This CDR3 has 15 amino acids. Germline V gives CDR1 SGHTA, CDR2 FQGNSA. Written as DNA, the CDR3 is TGTGCCAGCAGCGTGGGACTAGCGAAATCCTACGAGCAGTACTTC. This encodes CASSVGLAKSYEQYF.

V usage is TRBV5-4 and J usage is TRBJ2-1; a possible D gene is TRBD1 (7 bases). The CDR3 is made up of 15 amino acids. V was pared by 4 bases and J by 6 bases, with 17 bases between. Germline-derived CDR1 and CDR2 are SGHNT and YYREEE (reference sequence). The CDR3 bases are TGTGCCAGCAGCGCTCAGGGGGGCCGCGGCAATGAGCAGTTCTTC. Protein product: CASSAQGGRGNEQFF.

This clone showed up just once. The genes are TRBV27 and TRBJ2-5, with TRBD1 identical over 8 bases. The trim removed 5 bases at V and 5 bases at J, leaving 4 bases unmatched. This CDR3 has 13 residues. In germline, CDR1 is MNHEY, CDR2 SMNVEV (reference sequence). In DNA form, the CDR3 reads TGTGCCAGCAGTACAGGGGGTCGTGAGACCCAGTACTTC. Protein sequence: CASSTGGRETQYF.

V is TRBV7-2 and J is TRBJ1-5, with D possibly being TRBD1 (5 bases). V was cut by 2 bases and J by 0 bases, with 8 bases left in between. Germline lookup yields CDR1 SGHTA and CDR2 FQGNSA. The CDR3 spans 15 residues. This CDR3 reads CASSLTGPSNQPQHF. Written as DNA, the CDR3 is TGTGCCAGCAGCTTAACAGGACCTAGCAATCAGCCCCAGCATTTT.

The V call is TRBV3-1 (or the pseudogene TRBV3-2), the J call TRBJ2-5; 7 bases fit TRBD2. CDR3 length: 15 amino acids. CDR1 is LGHDT and CDR2 is YNNKEL in the germline V gene (reference sequence). V was pared by 1 base and J by 7 bases, with 9 bases of the junction left unmatched. The CDR3 DNA is TGTGCCAGCAGCCAAGGGCTAGCGGAATCTGGGACCCAGTACTTC. Translated, it gives CASSQGLAESGTQYF.

The chain employs TRBV6-1 and TRBJ1-1; unclear D gene. Trimming shortened V by 3 bases and J by 0 bases, and 8 bases separated the two germline ends. This CDR3 spans 14 amino acids. Germline loops: CDR1 MNHNS, CDR2 SASEGT. The CDR3, as DNA: TGTGCCAGCAGTGAGAGTAATGTGAACACTGAAGCTTTCTTT. Translated, it gives CASSESNVNTEAFF.